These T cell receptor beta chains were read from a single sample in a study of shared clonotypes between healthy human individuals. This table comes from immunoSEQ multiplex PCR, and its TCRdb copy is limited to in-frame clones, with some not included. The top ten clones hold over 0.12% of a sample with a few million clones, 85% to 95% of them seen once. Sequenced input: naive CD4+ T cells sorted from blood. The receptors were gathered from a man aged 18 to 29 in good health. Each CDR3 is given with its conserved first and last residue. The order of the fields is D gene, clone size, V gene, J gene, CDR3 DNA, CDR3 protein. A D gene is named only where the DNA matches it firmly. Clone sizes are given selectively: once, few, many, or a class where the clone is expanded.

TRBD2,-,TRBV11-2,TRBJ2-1,TGTGCCAGCAGCTTAGGGGGAGGGTACTACAATGAGCAGTTCTTC,CASSLGGGYYNEQFF
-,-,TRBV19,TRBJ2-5,TGTGCCAGTAGTATGAGGCCCTTAGGAGAGACCCAGTACTTC,CASSMRPLGETQYF
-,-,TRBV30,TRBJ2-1,TGTGCCTGGAGTGCGGGGCGGTCCTTCCCGGCATACAATGAGCAGTTCTTC,CAWSAGRSFPAYNEQFF
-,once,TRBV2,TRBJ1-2,TGTGCCAGCAGTGAAGGGGCCGGCTACACCTTC,CASSEGAGYTF
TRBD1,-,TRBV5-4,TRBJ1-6,TGTGCCAGCAGCCGGGACAGCTATAATTCACCCCTCCACTTT,CASSRDSYNSPLHF
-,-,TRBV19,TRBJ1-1,TGTGCCAGCCGGGGGTCCTACAGGATCATGAACACTGAAGCTTTCTTT,CASRGSYRIMNTEAFF
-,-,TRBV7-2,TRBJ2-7,TGTGCCAGCAGCTCCCAGGGATCGTCAGGCGAGCAGTACTTC,CASSSQGSSGEQYF
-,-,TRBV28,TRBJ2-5,TGTGCCAGCAGTATTGGACAGATGCGAGAGACCCAGTACTTC,CASSIGQMRETQYF
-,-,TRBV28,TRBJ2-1,TGTGCCAGCAGTCGCTCACGCGGGGCCGTAAGCTCCTACAATGAGCAGTTCTTC,CASSRSRGAVSSYNEQFF
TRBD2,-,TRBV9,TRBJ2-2,TGTGCCAGCAGCGCATACCCTAGGACTAGCGGGAGAGACACCGGGGAGCTGTTTTTT,CASSAYPRTSGRDTGELFF
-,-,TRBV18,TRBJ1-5,TGTGCCAGCTCCCCGGGGGGGTTCAATCAGCCCCAGCATTTT,CASSPGGFNQPQHF
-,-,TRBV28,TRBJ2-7,TGTGCCAGCAGTTCGGACGGACCCCCTGGGGAGCAGTACTTC,CASSSDGPPGEQYF
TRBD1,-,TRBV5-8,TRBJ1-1,TGTGCCAGCAGGTTCGACAGGGTGAACACTGAAGCTTTCTTT,CASRFDRVNTEAFF
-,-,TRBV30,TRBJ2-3,TGTGCCTGGAGTTTTAAAAACACAGATACGCAGTATTTT,CAWSFKNTDTQYF
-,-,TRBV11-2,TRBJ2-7,TGTGCCAGCAGCTCAGATAGCGCAAGCTCCTACGAGCAGTACTTC,CASSSDSASSYEQYF
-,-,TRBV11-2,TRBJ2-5,TGTGCCAGCAGCCGCGGCTCACTGGAGACCCAGTACTTC,CASSRGSLETQYF
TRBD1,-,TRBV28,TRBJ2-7,TGTGCCAGCAACGGACCGGCAGGGGGCATCCACGAGCAGTACTTC,CASNGPAGGIHEQYF
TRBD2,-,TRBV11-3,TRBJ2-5,TGTGCCAGCAGCCCGGGGACTAGCGGGAGATTCCAAGAGACCCAGTACTTC,CASSPGTSGRFQETQYF
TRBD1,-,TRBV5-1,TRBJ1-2,TGCGCCAGCAGCCTGGGACAGGGAGGTGGCTACACCTTC,CASSLGQGGGYTF
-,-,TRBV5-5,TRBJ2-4,TGTGCCAGCAGCCAACAGGGACTAGCCAAAAACATTCAGTACTTC,CASSQQGLAKNIQYF
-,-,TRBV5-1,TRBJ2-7,TGCGCCAGCAGCTTCGGAGATGGAGGCACCTACGAGCAGTACTTC,CASSFGDGGTYEQYF
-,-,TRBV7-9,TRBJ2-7,TGTGCCAGCAGCTTAGAGAGGCGGGCCACCTACGAGCAGTACTTC,CASSLERRATYEQYF
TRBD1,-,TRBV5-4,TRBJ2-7,TGTGCCAGCAGCCCACAGGGACAGACCTACGAGCAGTACTTC,CASSPQGQTYEQYF
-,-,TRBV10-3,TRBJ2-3,TGTGCCATCAGTCCTACCGGGAGTGGGGGCACAGATACGCAGTATTTT,CAISPTGSGGTDTQYF
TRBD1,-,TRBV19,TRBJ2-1,TGTGCCAGTAGTCCTTCGACAGGGGCATCCTACAATGAGCAGTTCTTC,CASSPSTGASYNEQFF
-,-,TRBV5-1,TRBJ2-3,TGCGCCAGCAGCTTGGAAGGGGGCACAGATACGCAGTATTTT,CASSLEGGTDTQYF
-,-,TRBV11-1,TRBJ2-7,TGTGCCAGCAGCTTTTTGGGCCCCTACGAGCAGTACTTC,CASSFLGPYEQYF
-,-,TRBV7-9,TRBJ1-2,TGTGCCAGCAGCTTCTACCCCCGGGACGCGAACTATGGCTACACCTTC,CASSFYPRDANYGYTF
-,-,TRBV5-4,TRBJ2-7,TGTGCCAGCAGCTCAACTTCAGGGGCCCCCTACGAGCAGTACTTC,CASSSTSGAPYEQYF
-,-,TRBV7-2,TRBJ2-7,TGTGCCAGCAGCTTACGGCTAGCGAACTACGAGCAGTACTTC,CASSLRLANYEQYF
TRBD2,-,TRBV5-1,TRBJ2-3,TGCGCCAGCAGCGAGAGCGGGGGAAACACAGATACGCAGTATTTT,CASSESGGNTDTQYF
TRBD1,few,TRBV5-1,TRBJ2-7,TGCGCCAGCACCCGAGGACAGGAGTCCTACGAGCAGTACTTC,CASTRGQESYEQYF
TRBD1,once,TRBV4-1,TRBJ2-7,TGCGCCAGCAGCAGACCCCCGGGACAGGGGGTTTACGAGCAGTACTTC,CASSRPPGQGVYEQYF
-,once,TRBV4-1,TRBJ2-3,TGCGCCAGCAGCCGGGGGGGCCGGATTACAGATACGCAGTATTTT,CASSRGGRITDTQYF
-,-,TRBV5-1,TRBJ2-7,TGCGCCAGCAGCTACCCTCTGGGCGGGGCCTACGAGCAGTACTTC,CASSYPLGGAYEQYF
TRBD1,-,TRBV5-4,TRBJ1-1,TGTGCCAGCAGCGTACGACAGGGGGGAAACACTGAAGCTTTCTTT,CASSVRQGGNTEAFF
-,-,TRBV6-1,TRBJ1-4,TGTGCCAGCAGGCGGGAAGCAACTAATGAAAAACTGTTTTTT,CASRREATNEKLFF
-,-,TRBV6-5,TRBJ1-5,TGTGCCACCCGTCGGGGGGTCAATCAGCCCCAGCATTTT,CATRRGVNQPQHF
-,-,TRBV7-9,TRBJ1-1,TGTGCCAGCAGCCGGTCGGGGGGCCGCGGTGCTTTCTTT,CASSRSGGRGAFF
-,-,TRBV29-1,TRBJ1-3,TGCAGCGCTAAGGACGGACCCTCTGGAAACACCATATATTTT,CSAKDGPSGNTIYF
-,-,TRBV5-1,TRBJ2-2,TGCGCCAGCAGCTTCCAAGGTGGCGGCCCCGGGGAGCTGTTTTTT,CASSFQGGGPGELFF
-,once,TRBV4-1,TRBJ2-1,TGCGCCAGCAGCCAAGGGCCAGGGAGAGGAGATGAGCAGTTCTTC,CASSQGPGRGDEQFF
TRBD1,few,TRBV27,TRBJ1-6,TGTGCCAGCAGTTCGACAGGGTTGGATTCACCCCTCCACTTT,CASSSTGLDSPLHF
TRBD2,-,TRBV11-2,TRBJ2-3,TGTGCCAGCAGCTTAGGACTAGCGGGGATAGGGACAGATACGCAGTATTTT,CASSLGLAGIGTDTQYF
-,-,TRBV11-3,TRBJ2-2,TGTGCCAGCAAGGGTACGGGCACCGGGGAGCTGTTTTTT,CASKGTGTGELFF
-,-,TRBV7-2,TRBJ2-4,TGTGCCAGCAGCTTAGAGGTCTCCGGCGTCACCATTCAGTACTTC,CASSLEVSGVTIQYF
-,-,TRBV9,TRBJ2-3,TGTGCCAGCAGCGTAGCTACGAGGGGAGGGGGGGGCACAGATACGCAGTATTTT,CASSVATRGGGGTDTQYF
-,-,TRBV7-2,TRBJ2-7,TGTGCCAGCAGCTTAGCTAGTCAGGGGAACACCTACGAGCAGTACTTC,CASSLASQGNTYEQYF
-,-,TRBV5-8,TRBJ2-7,TGTGCCAGCAGCCCGCTTGGGGTGAACTCCTACGAGCAGTACTTC,CASSPLGVNSYEQYF
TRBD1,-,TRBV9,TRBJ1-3,TGTGCCAGCAGCGCGGAGGGACAGGGGAGCGACACCATATATTTT,CASSAEGQGSDTIYF
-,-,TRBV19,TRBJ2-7,TGTGCCAGTAGTACCCCTCGACGGGAATTACGTATGCAGTACTTC,CASSTPRRELRMQYF
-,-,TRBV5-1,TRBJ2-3,TGCGCCAGCAGCTACGGGACTTACCCTCGCCCCACAGATACGCAGTATTTT,CASSYGTYPRPTDTQYF
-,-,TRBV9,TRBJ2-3,TGTGCCAGCAGCGTCGAAGGAGTCACAGATACGCAGTATTTT,CASSVEGVTDTQYF